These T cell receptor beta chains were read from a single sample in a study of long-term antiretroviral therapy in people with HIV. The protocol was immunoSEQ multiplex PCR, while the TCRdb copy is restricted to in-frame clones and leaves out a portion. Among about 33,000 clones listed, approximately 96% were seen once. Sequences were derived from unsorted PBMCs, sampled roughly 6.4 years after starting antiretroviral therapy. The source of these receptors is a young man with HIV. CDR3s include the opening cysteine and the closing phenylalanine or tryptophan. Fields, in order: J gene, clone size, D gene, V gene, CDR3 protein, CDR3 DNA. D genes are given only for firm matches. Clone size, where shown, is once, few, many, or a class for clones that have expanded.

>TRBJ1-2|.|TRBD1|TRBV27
CASSLSGTGGDYGYTF
TGTGCCAGCAGTTTATCGGGGACAGGGGGGGACTATGGCTACACCTTC
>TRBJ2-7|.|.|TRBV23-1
CASSQSFWAGPTPYEQYF
TGCGCCAGCAGTCAATCGTTTTGGGCAGGGCCTACCCCTTACGAGCAGTACTTC
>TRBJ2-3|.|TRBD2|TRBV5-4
CASRLLAGGPDTQYF
TGTGCCAGCAGGCTACTAGCGGGGGGCCCAGATACGCAGTATTTT
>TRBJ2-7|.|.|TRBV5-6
CASSLVASHAYEQYF
TGTGCCAGCAGCTTGGTAGCCTCCCACGCCTACGAGCAGTACTTC
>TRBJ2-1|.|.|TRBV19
CASSMGWSSYNEQFF
TGTGCCAGTAGTATGGGCTGGAGCTCCTACAATGAGCAGTTCTTC
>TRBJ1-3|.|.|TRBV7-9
CASSSYAGGNTIYF
TGTGCCAGCAGCTCCTACGCCGGGGGAAACACCATATATTTT
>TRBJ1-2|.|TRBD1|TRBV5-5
CASSWDRDGYTF
TGTGCCAGCAGTTGGGACAGGGACGGCTACACCTTC
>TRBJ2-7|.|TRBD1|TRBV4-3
CASSQGDSSYEQYF
TGCGCCAGCAGCCAAGGGGACAGTTCCTACGAGCAGTACTTC
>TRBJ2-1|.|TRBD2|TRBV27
CASSPGLRRGARPLNEQFF
TGTGCCAGCAGTCCCGGTTTGAGGCGGGGGGCCCGACCTCTCAATGAGCAGTTCTTC
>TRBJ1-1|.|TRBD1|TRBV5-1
CASRPADRAGSTEAFF
TGCGCCAGCAGGCCGGCGGACAGGGCGGGGAGCACTGAAGCTTTCTTT
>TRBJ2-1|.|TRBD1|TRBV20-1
CSPGQTDEQFF
TGCAGCCCGGGACAGACAGATGAGCAGTTCTTC
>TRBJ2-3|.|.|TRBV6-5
CASSAGTSQYF
TGTGCCAGCAGTGCCGGGACTTCTCAGTATTTT
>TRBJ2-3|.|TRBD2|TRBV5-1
CASSLLAGPPTDTQYF
TGCGCCAGCAGCCTGTTAGCGGGACCCCCCACAGATACGCAGTATTTT
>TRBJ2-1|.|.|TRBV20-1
CSARRYNEQFF
TGCAGTGCTAGACGTTACAATGAGCAGTTCTTC
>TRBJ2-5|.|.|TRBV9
CASSVDQGQRETQYF
TGTGCCAGCAGCGTAGACCAGGGCCAGAGGGAGACCCAGTACTTC
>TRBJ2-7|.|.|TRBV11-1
CASSLGDLYEQYF
TGTGCCAGCAGCTTAGGGGATCTCTACGAGCAGTACTTC
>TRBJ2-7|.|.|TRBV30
CAWSPGTTAYEQYF
TGTGCCTGGAGCCCCGGGACAACAGCCTACGAGCAGTACTTC
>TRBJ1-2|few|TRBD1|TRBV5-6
CASSLGDSPYYGYTF
TGTGCCAGCAGCTTGGGGGACAGCCCCTACTATGGCTACACCTTC
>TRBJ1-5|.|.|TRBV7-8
CASVFGGPQHF
TGTGCCAGCGTATTCGGTGGCCCCCAGCATTTT
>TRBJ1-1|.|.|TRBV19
CASSISAGLRTEAFF
TGTGCCAGTAGTATCTCTGCAGGTTTGCGCACTGAAGCTTTCTTT
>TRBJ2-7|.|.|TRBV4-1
CASSRDRGGMSYEQYF
TGCGCCAGCAGCCGAGACAGAGGCGGGATGTCCTACGAGCAGTACTTC
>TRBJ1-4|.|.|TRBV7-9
CASSFGGRDEKLFF
TGTGCCAGCAGCTTTGGAGGGCGGGATGAAAAACTGTTTTTT
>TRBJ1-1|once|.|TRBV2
CASSAGRGFSEAFF
TGTGCCAGCAGTGCGGGACGGGGATTTTCTGAAGCTTTCTTT
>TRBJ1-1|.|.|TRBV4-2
CASSQDSSTYLGAFF
TGTGCCAGCAGCCAGGACAGTTCTACTTATCTAGGGGCTTTCTTT
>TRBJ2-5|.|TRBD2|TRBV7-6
CASSPPLPSLAGKQETQYF
TGTGCCAGCAGCCCACCCCTGCCTTCTCTAGCGGGGAAACAAGAGACCCAGTACTTC
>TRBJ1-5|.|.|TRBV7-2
CASSSNWRSNQPQHF
TGTGCCAGCAGCTCAAATTGGCGAAGCAATCAGCCCCAGCATTTT